This TCR beta chain was sequenced during a study of cytomegalovirus exposure and HLA in healthy donors. Study details: An earlier analysis found some 120 million unique TCR beta sequences from roughly 170 million T cells.

The V gene's germline CDR1 is MDHEN and CDR2 SYDVKM. The CDR3 is 15 residues long. Trimming took 7 bases from V and 4 from J, leaving 20 bases between them. The PCR contained 60 Vbeta and 13 Jbeta primers. Using immunoSEQ multiplex PCR, the repertoire was profiled, and TCRdb retains in-frame clones only, with some absent. The sample has some 150,000 clones, just over 70% seen once. Concerning this clone itself: The antigen is undetermined.

Study-wide results and caveats: Many donors shared some public TCRs, even though most TCR sequences were rare. In a later analysis, TCR beta V- and J-gene trimming was associated with a missense DCLRE1C variant.

The clonotype comes from a young woman in good health and CMV-seronegative. Sequencing was performed on PBMCs. The rearrangement joins TRBV28 to TRBJ2-7; D is perhaps TRBD2 (7 bases). The CDR3 spells CASTPGWGGRYEQYF. For the CDR3, the DNA is TGTGCCAGCACGCCCGGGTGGGGGGGGCGATACGAGCAGTACTTC.